One T cell receptor beta chain is described in this entry. Antigen specificity is unknown. This sample was taken from a study of cytomegalovirus exposure and HLA in healthy donors. Study-level findings and limits: The study labeled 150 to 200 TCR beta chains cytomegalovirus-associated.

Sequencing used immunoSEQ multiplex PCR; TCRdb keeps in-frame clones, though not all of them. The sample holds under 200,000 clones; about 90% are singletons and the top ten take approximately 2.9%. J gave up 7 bases and V 5 bases, and 9 bases lay outside the gene matches. The CDR3 sequence is 15 residues long. Germline CDR1 reads SGHVS; CDR2 reads FQNEAQ. The receptor's source is a woman younger than 30 in good health and CMV-seropositive. The chain uses TRBV7-8 and TRBJ1-5, with 9 nucleotides matching TRBD1. The sample was PBMCs. As DNA, the CDR3 is TGTGCCAGCAGCACAGGACAGGGGTTATACCAGCCCCAGCATTTT. It translates to CASSTGQGLYQPQHF. The full variable domain, with the rest looked up from reference TRBV7-8 and TRBJ1-5, is GAGVSQSPRYKVAKRGQDVALRCDPISGHVSLFWYQQALGQGPEFLTYFQNEAQLDKSGLPSDRFFAERPEGSVSTLKIQRTQQEDSAVYLCASSTGQGLYQPQHFGDGTRLSIL.